The following is a T cell receptor (beta chain) sequence with its context. Together with a sample-barcoded 5' primer, a J-beta primer mix was included in a second PCR lasting roughly 6 to 12 cycles. One entry per CDR3 protein, called by TCRdb with MiXCR from the 5' RACE reads. Of about 720,000 distinct CDR3 sequences detected, roughly 20% appear once; the ten largest clones hold about 20%. V lost 3 bases, J lost 2 bases, and 5 bases stayed unmatched. This CDR3 has 15 amino acids. Germline loops: CDR1 SGHKS, CDR2 YYEKEE (reference sequence). These data originate in a study of blood T cells in healthy people across ages.

The chain is built from TRBV5-5 and TRBJ2-1, with TRBD2 matching over 7 bases. The receptor was isolated from a man in his 70s in good health. Sequencing used blood. CDR3: CASSSLAEPYNEQFF. For the CDR3, the DNA is TGTGCCAGCAGCTCCCTAGCGGAGCCCTACAATGAGCAGTTCTTC.